The rows below give T cell receptor beta chains drawn from one sample of a study of blood T cells in healthy people across ages. A single record per CDR3 protein comes from TCRdb applying MiXCR to the 5' RACE reads. The table shows about 640,000 distinct CDR3 sequences, with around 54% occurring only once. Sequencing was performed on blood. The receptors originated from a man between 60 and 70 years old in good health. Both conserved end residues are part of each CDR3. D genes are given only for firm matches. Clone size appears in some rows only: once, few, many, or a class for an expanded clone.

v_call: TRBV11-3; clone_size: many; d_call: .; j_call: TRBJ2-1; cdr3_aa: CASSLGGGAYNEQFF; cdr3_nt: TGTGCCAGCAGCTTAGGAGGGGGGGCCTACAATGAGCAGTTCTTC
v_call: TRBV10-3; clone_size: .; d_call: .; j_call: TRBJ2-5; cdr3_aa: CAISDPRFRETQYF; cdr3_nt: TGTGCCATCAGTGATCCCCGCTTTCGGGAGACCCAGTACTTC
v_call: TRBV4-2; clone_size: few; d_call: .; j_call: TRBJ2-7; cdr3_aa: CASSQGSLAGGSYEQYF; cdr3_nt: TGTGCCAGCAGCCAAGGGTCACTAGCAGGGGGCTCCTACGAGCAGTACTTC
v_call: TRBV7-2; clone_size: .; d_call: .; j_call: TRBJ2-7; cdr3_aa: CASSLDIGQGASYEQYF; cdr3_nt: TGTGCCAGCAGCTTAGACATCGGACAAGGAGCCTCCTACGAGCAGTACTTC
v_call: TRBV11-2; clone_size: .; d_call: TRBD1; j_call: TRBJ1-1; cdr3_aa: CASSRGQLFTEAFF; cdr3_nt: TGTGCCAGCAGCCGGGGACAGCTCTTCACTGAAGCTTTCTTT
v_call: TRBV29-1; clone_size: .; d_call: .; j_call: TRBJ2-1; cdr3_aa: CSVVRDGPNEQFF; cdr3_nt: TGCAGCGTTGTGAGGGACGGCCCCAATGAGCAGTTCTTC
v_call: TRBV28; clone_size: .; d_call: .; j_call: TRBJ2-7; cdr3_aa: CANRRSGTSYEQYF; cdr3_nt: TGTGCCAACAGGCGATCCGGGACCTCCTACGAGCAGTACTTC
v_call: TRBV5-1; clone_size: few; d_call: TRBD2; j_call: TRBJ2-1; cdr3_aa: CASHLAGVDEQFF; cdr3_nt: TGCGCCAGTCACCTAGCGGGGGTTGATGAGCAGTTCTTC
v_call: TRBV5-1; clone_size: .; d_call: TRBD2; j_call: TRBJ2-1; cdr3_aa: CASSLDPSGGEQFF; cdr3_nt: TGCGCCAGCAGCTTAGATCCCAGCGGGGGTGAGCAGTTCTTC
v_call: TRBV11-3; clone_size: .; d_call: TRBD1; j_call: TRBJ2-1; cdr3_aa: CASSGDRDEQFF; cdr3_nt: TGTGCCAGCAGCGGGGACAGGGATGAGCAGTTCTTC
v_call: TRBV6-6; clone_size: .; d_call: TRBD1; j_call: TRBJ2-2; cdr3_aa: CASTGGYTGELFF; cdr3_nt: TGTGCCAGCACAGGGGGTTACACCGGGGAGCTGTTTTTT
v_call: TRBV4-2; clone_size: few; d_call: .; j_call: TRBJ2-7; cdr3_aa: CASSQAPPYEQYF; cdr3_nt: TGTGCCAGCAGCCAAGCACCGCCATACGAGCAGTACTTC
v_call: TRBV30; clone_size: .; d_call: .; j_call: TRBJ1-1; cdr3_aa: CKALMNTEAFF; cdr3_nt: TGTAAGGCCCTAATGAACACTGAAGCTTTCTTT
v_call: TRBV5-1; clone_size: .; d_call: TRBD2; j_call: TRBJ2-5; cdr3_aa: CASSLVAAGGQETQYF; cdr3_nt: TGCGCCAGCAGCTTGGTTGCGGCGGGGGGGCAAGAGACCCAGTACTTC
v_call: TRBV12-3/TRBV12-4; clone_size: few; d_call: TRBD1; j_call: TRBJ1-2; cdr3_aa: CASSPSSGQGAWGYTF; cdr3_nt: TGTGCCAGCAGTCCTAGTAGCGGACAGGGGGCCTGGGGCTACACCTTC
v_call: TRBV2; clone_size: few; d_call: .; j_call: TRBJ2-7; cdr3_aa: CASSPRQGPGYEQYF; cdr3_nt: TGTGCCAGCAGCCCCCGGCAGGGCCCGGGGTACGAGCAGTACTTC
v_call: TRBV4-2; clone_size: .; d_call: TRBD1; j_call: TRBJ2-7; cdr3_aa: CASRGGQAAYEQYF; cdr3_nt: TGTGCCAGCAGGGGGGGACAGGCGGCCTACGAGCAGTACTTC
v_call: TRBV20-1; clone_size: once; d_call: .; j_call: TRBJ2-5; cdr3_aa: CSARTPGTAQETQYF; cdr3_nt: TGCAGTGCTAGAACCCCCGGGACGGCACAAGAGACCCAGTACTTC